The sequence of this TCR beta chain was determined in a study of shared clonotypes between healthy human individuals (dated by TCRdb to 2020 to 2021). Notes on the research overall: The cohort included a few men and a couple of women between 18 and 49 years of age. For each donor, three plates each were used for CD4 naive and CD4 memory, two plates were used for CD8 naive, and one plate was used for CD8 memory. To estimate repertoire size and how much clonotype sharing occurs between individuals, the study deeply sequenced the blood TCR repertoires of five healthy adults. Different laboratories and diverse techniques were used to prepare libraries and sequence TCR repertoires, to increase sequencing depth and limit assay-specific biases. Each donor's leukapheresis produced roughly between roughly 0.9 and 8.9 billion PBMCs.

Using the deep immunoSEQ assay, multiplex PCR amplified TCR CDR3 regions from genomic DNA. Genomic DNA extracted from each cell subset was distributed evenly over all wells of several immunoSEQ 96-well plates, and each plate served as one replicate. For sorted subsets, each replicate PCR was loaded with approximately 0.2 ug genomic DNA, equivalent to 25,000 to 35,000 T cell genomes. The purified libraries were quantified using a Qubit 3.0 fluorometer, sized with a Bioanalyzer 2100, and then quantified again using the KAPA Library Quantification kit. Every immunoSEQ 96-well plate was sequenced on a dedicated single-read 150-cycle Illumina NextSeq 550 flow cell. The authors' analysis ran thus. Because only junctional sequences without quality scores were contained in the immunoSEQ output, filtering matching that applied to full-length reads could not be performed. To assign V/J genes and CDR3, sequences were annotated using PyIR, a Python wrapper for IgBLAST v1.9, with IMGT germline references. Reads were removed for weak V/J assignments (E-value above 1e-6), missing CDR3, stop codons, out-of-frame junctions, or ambiguous translated residues. V3J clonotypes were defined by identical inferred V gene, J gene, and CDR3 amino acid sequence. To compute the percentage overlap between repertoires, the number of shared unique clonotypes was divided by the size of the smaller repertoire. RTK rarefaction, the Chao1 estimator, and Recon v2.1 estimates of unobserved clonotypes were used to assess repertoire richness. OLGA was used to compute generation probabilities for all TCRbeta clonotypes that the gDNA method yielded from four donors. TCRdb obtained this table from immuneACCESS and retained in-frame rearrangements with V and J assigned. These tables miss some clones; where compared with another copy, unresolved V genes account for less than half of the shortfall, and the remainder is unexplained. The V and J calls and clone size were taken over from that table, and D and trimming were inferred from the DNA. This sample has more than 2 million clones in its table, and about 94% of those were observed once. The top ten constitute more than 1.5% of the sample.

This clone is a singleton in its sample. Its antigen remains unidentified. Qualities for individual bases were not recorded, and no much larger clone is one base off. CD8 naive samples consisted of CD45RO-negative cells that were positively selected for CCR7, yielding a CD45RA+CCR7+ population without TemRA cells. The donors were healthy, HIV-negative adults with no recently reported acute infections or vaccinations. Every donor was a Caucasian adult residing in Nashville, Tennessee, USA. Blood was collected by leukapheresis, and PBMCs were isolated by Ficoll-Histopaque density gradient centrifugation and then cryopreserved in liquid nitrogen vapor phase. Analytical flow cytometry was used to check the purity and quantity of every magnetically sorted T cell population. Each sorted fraction had its genomic DNA isolated and then quantified by UV absorbance on a Nanodrop 2000c. The germline V gene (reference sequence) gives CDR1 as LNHNV and CDR2 as YYDKDF. Inclusive of the bounding cysteine and phenylalanine, the CDR3 is 14 residues long. Of all the DNA, just the CDR3 is kept, 42 bases in frame from base 1. Cut back by 3 bases and 7 bases, the V and J ends lie 14 bases apart.

The paper's findings and limits, for the study overall: Compared with non-shared clonotypes, the clonotypes found in all four sorted-subset donors had higher generation probabilities. Naive subsets generally had larger estimated clonotype richness than memory subsets. Even with the large sequencing depth, rarefaction of the sorted-subset datasets indicated that sequencing was incomplete. Pairwise subsampling indicated that sequencing depth was expected to affect the degree of clonotype sharing among donors. Because the study included only a small number of donors, the genetic and exposure-history diversity represented was limited. Sampling was limited to blood, and TCR repertoires in tissue likely differ from TCR repertoires in blood. Roughly 5.2% of naive CD4, 3% to 3.5% of naive CD8, 2.3% of memory CD4, and 0.4% of memory CD8 clonotypes were shared across a few donors.

This TCR was sampled from a man aged 18 to 29 in good health. Some clones in this sample may be carry-over from other donors' samples. The sample taken for sequencing was naive CD8+ T cells from PBMCs. The cell subset or site label on this specimen signifies: CD45RA+CCR7+. The V and J genes are TRBV15 and TRBJ2-3; the D gene assignment is ambiguous. The nucleotides read TGTGCCACCAGCAGGACCGGAAATCTCAATACGCAGTATTTT. The translation is CATSRTGNLNTQYF.